These 31 T cell receptor beta chains were sequenced from one sample in a study of shared clonotypes between healthy human individuals. Here immunoSEQ multiplex PCR was the method, and the copy in TCRdb shows in-frame clones only, minus some. Counted here are 450,000 to 650,000 clones, around 76% occurring once; the ten biggest clones make up about 12%. The sample was PBMCs. These receptors all come from a woman aged 40 to 55 in good health. Some clones in this sample may be carry-over from other donors' samples.

With regard to this clone: The identical CDR3 is also encoded by other nucleotide sequences in the sample. CDR3 in amino acids: CASSRGDTGELFF. CDR3 DNA: TGTGCCAGCAGTCGAGGGGACACCGGGGAGCTGTTTTTT. This rearrangement joins TRBV28 to TRBJ2-2; D could derive from TRBD1 or TRBD2 (5 bases each). Trimming pared 5 bases from V and 3 bases from J, leaving 7 bases between. CDR1 is MDHEN and CDR2 is SYDVKM in the germline V gene. The CDR3 has 13 residues.

CDR3 nucleotides: TGCGCCAGCAGCCGCGGACAGGCTCCGTCTGAAGCTTTCTTT. Translation: CASSRGQAPSEAFF. The rearrangement links TRBV5-1 to TRBJ1-1; 7 positions match TRBD1. Germline V gene sequence: CDR1 SGHRS, CDR2 YFSETQ. V dropped 4 bases and J dropped 6; count of bases not matched to a gene: 9. This CDR3 contains 14 residues. Variable domain in full (rest from reference TRBV5-1 and TRBJ1-1): KAGVTQTPRYLIKTRGQQVTLSCSPISGHRSVSWYQQTPGQGLQFLFEYFSETQRNKGNFPGRFSGRQFSNSRSEMNVSTLELGDSALYLCASSRGQAPSEAFFGQGTRLTVV.

The J gene is TRBJ2-1, the V gene TRBV7-8, with D unresolved. V was pared by 5 bases and J by 10 bases, with 12 bases between. The V gene's germline CDR1 is SGHVS and CDR2 FQNEAQ. The CDR3 spans 12 residues. The CDR3 nucleotides read TGTGCCAGCAGCCCAACCCGCGGAGAGCAGTTCTTC. This sequence encodes CASSPTRGEQFF.

The chain recombines TRBV7-2 with TRBJ2-5, with 10 bases identical to TRBD2. Trimming took 2 bases from V and 5 from J; bases not matched to a gene: 11. This CDR3 has 17 amino acids. CDR1 SGHTA and CDR2 FQGNSA come from the germline V gene. The CDR3 region has the DNA TGTGCCAGCAGCTTACCGGGTCTAGCGGGAGTGAGTGAGACCCAGTACTTC. Its protein product is CASSLPGLAGVSETQYF.

V and J are TRBV7-2 and TRBJ2-2; no firm D call. The CDR3 is made up of 12 amino acids. CDR1 SGHTA and CDR2 FQGNSA come from the germline V gene. V shed 5 bases and J shed 6 bases, with 7 bases lying between them. The CDR3 loop reads CASSPAAGELFF. The CDR3 DNA reads TGTGCCAGCAGCCCAGCTGCCGGGGAGCTGTTTTTT.

This chain uses TRBV28 with TRBJ1-1; D is uncertain. CDR1 and CDR2 from the germline V gene are MDHEN and SYDVKM. The CDR3 totals 15 residues. The V end was cut by 2 bases, the J end by 0 bases, with 10 bases between. The CDR3, as DNA: TGTGCCAGCAGTTTACCCCCAAGCATGAACACTGAAGCTTTCTTT. Protein: CASSLPPSMNTEAFF.

V usage is TRBV5-6 and J usage is TRBJ2-5; D tentatively fits TRBD1 or TRBD2 (5 bases each). V was clipped by 4 bases and J by 10 bases, with 11 bases between them. Germline-derived CDR1 and CDR2 are SGHDT and YYEEEE. This CDR3 is 11 amino acids long. CDR3 region: CASSRLGDQYF. As DNA, the CDR3 is TGTGCCAGCAGCCGCCTGGGGGACCAGTACTTC.

The chain joins TRBV9 to TRBJ2-7; 8 nucleotides align to TRBD1. Trimming cost V 4 bases and J 4 bases; bases outside gene matches: 10. CDR1 and CDR2 (germline): SGDLS, YYNGEE. CDR3 size: 15 residues. The CDR3 sequence is CASSPGQGLLYEQYF. CDR3 sequence (DNA): TGTGCCAGCAGCCCAGGACAGGGCCTCCTATACGAGCAGTACTTC.

This clone occurred many times. The chain has TRBV6-5 and TRBJ2-5; D may match TRBD1 or TRBD2 (6 bases each). The DNA end is more similar to TRBJ2-7, so the J call may be wrong. The germline gives CDR1 MNHEY, CDR2 SVGAGI. The CDR3 has 14 amino acids. CDR3 nucleotide sequence: TGTGCCAGCAGTTACTCGCAGGGGACTTACGAGCAGTACTTC. Its translation: CASSYSQGTYEQYF.

The chain combines TRBV5-1 with TRBJ1-4; TRBD1 matches at 8 bases. Germline values: CDR1 SGHRS, CDR2 YFSETQ. The CDR3 runs 15 residues. Germline trimming cut 3 bases from V and 8 bases from J; bases unmatched to any gene: 9. In DNA form, the CDR3 reads TGCGCCAGCAGCTCGGCAGGGGGCGCAGGGGAAAAACTGTTTTTT. Translated, it gives CASSSAGGAGEKLFF.

This clone was found once. V usage is TRBV30 and J usage is TRBJ2-5; 9 bases line up with TRBD2. The J call is doubtful: the DNA matches TRBJ2-7 better. The CDR3 covers 13 residues. Germline V lookup: CDR1 GTSNPN, CDR2 SVGIG (reference sequence). The CDR3 region has the DNA TGTGCCTGGAGTAGTCTAGCGGGAACCGAGCAGTACTTC. Amino acids: CAWSSLAGTEQYF.

V and J are TRBV7-8 and TRBJ1-2, with 12 positions matching TRBD1. The length of the CDR3 is 19 residues. Germline V gene sequence: CDR1 SGHVS, CDR2 FQNEAQ. J lost 2 bases, V lost 1 base, and 11 bases had no gene match. CDR3 region: CASSLGLGQGAGANYGYTF. DNA for the CDR3: TGTGCCAGCAGCTTAGGATTGGGACAGGGGGCCGGGGCCAACTATGGCTACACCTTC.

This clone appeared a single time. The rearrangement uses TRBV28 and TRBJ2-7; the match to TRBD1 covers 9 bases. The CDR3 length is 13 residues. CDR1 MDHEN and CDR2 SYDVKM come from the germline V gene. V shed 8 bases, J shed 2 bases, and the junction held 4 bases outside the gene matches. The chain's CDR3 is CASLDRGTYEQYF. In DNA, the CDR3 is TGTGCCAGCCTAGACAGGGGGACCTACGAGCAGTACTTC.

This clone was recorded only once. V gene TRBV28 combines with J gene TRBJ2-5, with 9 bases lining up with TRBD2. V lost 1 base and J lost 2; bases outside the gene matches: 2. The CDR3 covers 15 residues. Looked up from germline, CDR1 is MDHEN and CDR2 is SYDVKM. Here the CDR3 reads CASSLLLAGQETQYF. As DNA, the CDR3 is TGTGCCAGCAGTTTATTGCTAGCGGGGCAAGAGACCCAGTACTTC.

This clone was seen many times. The V call is TRBV10-2, the J call TRBJ2-7; a possible D gene is TRBD1 (5 bases). Germline lookup yields CDR1 WSHSY and CDR2 SAAADI. The CDR3 has 11 amino acids. Trimming took off 7 bases at V and 6 bases at J, with 10 bases between the two ends. CDR3 bases: TGCGCCAGCACCCAGGGCAGCGAGCAGTACTTC. It specifies CASTQGSEQYF.

The chain is built from TRBV19 and TRBJ2-5, with D possibly TRBD1 on 6 matching bases. The CDR3 has 14 residues. Per germline, CDR1 LNHDA and CDR2 SQIVND (reference sequence). V lost 6 bases and J lost 2, with 13 bases in between. The CDR3 sequence: CASSPRQVQETQYF. CDR3 DNA sequence: TGTGCCAGTAGCCCCCGACAGGTGCAAGAGACCCAGTACTTC.

This chain joins TRBV19 and TRBJ2-3; D gene uncertain. Germline V CDR1 and CDR2: LNHDA, SQIVND (reference sequence). Trimming pared 5 bases from V and 2 bases from J, leaving 17 bases between. CDR3 length: 16 residues. The CDR3, as DNA: TGTGCCAGTAGTGGCCCAGGTGCCCCGTCCACAGATACGCAGTATTTT. Its translation: CASSGPGAPSTDTQYF.

The chain carries TRBV13 and TRBJ2-7; D is unclear. The CDR3 is 16 residues long. The germline CDR1 and CDR2 sequences are PRHDT and FYEKMQ (reference sequence). V lost 1 base to trimming and J lost 2 bases, with 15 bases between them. The CDR3 nucleotides are TGTGCCAGCAGCTTAGAAAGCCGGGCCCCGGCCTACGAGCAGTACTTC. Amino acid sequence: CASSLESRAPAYEQYF.

The chain uses TRBV4-3 and TRBJ2-7; D unclear. Germline V CDR1 and CDR2: LGHNA, YSLEER. This CDR3 has 14 amino acids. With 1 base removed from V and 4 bases from J, the gap between germline ends came to 11 bases. CDR3 coding DNA: TGCGCCAGCAGCCAAGTCCTCCGAGCGTACGAGCAGTACTTC. Translation: CASSQVLRAYEQYF.

CDR3 nucleotides: TGTGCCAGCTCACCAATCCTAGCCCGGTACAATGAGCAGTTCTTC. It encodes CASSPILARYNEQFF. The chain links TRBV18 to TRBJ2-1; D perhaps matches TRBD2 (5 bases). Trimming shortened V by 2 bases and J by 4 bases, and 12 bases separated the two germline ends. This CDR3 spans 15 amino acids. Germline loops: CDR1 KGHSH, CDR2 LQKENI.

The chain combines TRBV18 with TRBJ2-1; D might be TRBD2 (6 bases). V lost 6 bases and J lost 4, with 16 bases in between. Germline-derived CDR1 and CDR2 are KGHSH and LQKENI. This CDR3 has 15 residues. CDR3: CASSEGIAVYNEQFF. The CDR3, as DNA: TGTGCCAGCTCCGAGGGGATAGCGGTTTACAATGAGCAGTTCTTC.

V and J are TRBV29-1 and TRBJ1-1; a weak D match, TRBD1 (6 bases). The germline CDR1 and CDR2 sequences are SQVTM and ANQGSEA. CDR3 size: 11 residues. Trimming left V 3 bases short and J 14 bases short, with 16 bases between. As DNA, the CDR3 is TGCAGCGTTGACGGGGGGGGCAGAACATTCTTT. This sequence encodes CSVDGGGRTFF.

This clone has at least ten counts. The rearrangement uses TRBV7-2 and TRBJ2-5; either TRBD1 or TRBD2 may fit D (5 bases each). V lost 5 bases and J lost 9, with 16 bases in between. Germline loops: CDR1 SGHTA, CDR2 FQGNSA. The CDR3 covers 13 residues. CDR3 loop: CASSEGILTAQYF. The DNA for the CDR3 is TGTGCCAGCAGCGAGGGGATACTTACGGCCCAGTACTTC.

The V and J genes are TRBV19 and TRBJ2-1; possibly TRBD1 or TRBD2 for D (5 bases each). Germline lookup yields CDR1 LNHDA and CDR2 SQIVND (reference sequence). V was trimmed by 3 bases and J by 4 bases, leaving 10 bases between them. This CDR3 comprises 14 residues. Here the CDR3 DNA reads TGTGCCAGTAGTATCCAGGGACCATACAATGAGCAGTTCTTC. Its translation: CASSIQGPYNEQFF. Looking up the rest from reference TRBV19 and TRBJ2-1 gives the full variable domain: DGGITQSPKYLFRKEGQNVTLSCEQNLNHDAMYWYRQDPGQGLRLIYYSQIVNDFQKGDIAEGYSVSREKKESFPLTVTSAQKNPTAFYLCASSIQGPYNEQFFGPGTRLTVL.

J is TRBJ2-7 and V is TRBV15, with no clear D. V was trimmed by 1 base and J by 6 bases, leaving 7 bases between them. CDR3 length: 12 residues. The germline CDR1 and CDR2 sequences are LNHNV and YYDKDF (reference sequence). The CDR3 protein is CATSRALGEQYF. Here the CDR3 DNA reads TGTGCCACCAGCAGAGCTTTAGGCGAGCAGTACTTC.

This chain uses TRBV6-5 with TRBJ2-3, with unresolved D. The CDR3 is made up of 13 amino acids. Deletions cut 11 bases from V and 3 bases from J, with 15 bases between. Germline V gene lookup returns CDR1 MNHEY and CDR2 SVGAGI. The CDR3 sequence is CAGQVGRTDTQYF. The CDR3 DNA reads as TGTGCCGGCCAGGTGGGAAGGACAGATACGCAGTATTTT.

The CDR3 reads CAWSAIQGRFSGNTIYF. The CDR3 coding sequence is TGTGCCTGGAGTGCGATACAGGGGAGGTTCTCTGGAAACACCATATATTTT. The chain has TRBV30 and TRBJ1-3, with TRBD1 matching over 7 bases. The CDR3 has 17 residues. Germline V lookup: CDR1 GTSNPN, CDR2 SVGIG (reference sequence). V shed 1 base and J 0 bases; nucleotides not matched to a gene: 9.

The CDR3 DNA follows: TGTGCCAGCAGCCTAGCCGGGACAGCCCAAGAGACCCAGTACTTC. Translating gives CASSLAGTAQETQYF. The V gene is TRBV9, the J gene TRBJ2-5; 7 positions agree with TRBD1. V was clipped by 4 bases and J by 1 base; unmatched bases: 7. The germline V gene encodes CDR1 SGDLS and CDR2 YYNGEE. The CDR3 has 15 amino acids.

The V gene is TRBV18, the J gene TRBJ2-7; possibly TRBD2 for D (5 bases). The CDR3 has 15 amino acids. Trimming pared 2 bases from V and 3 bases from J, leaving 14 bases between. From germline, CDR1 is KGHSH and CDR2 LQKENI. The CDR3 reads CASSPGRAVIYEQYF. The CDR3 coding sequence is TGTGCCAGCTCACCAGGGCGGGCAGTGATCTACGAGCAGTACTTC.

This sequence joins TRBV10-2 and TRBJ2-1; TRBD2 matches at 9 bases. This CDR3 contains 13 residues. From germline, CDR1 is WSHSY and CDR2 SAAADI. V lost 7 bases and J lost 6; bases outside the gene matches: 4. The CDR3 region has the DNA TGCGCCAGCAAGCTAGCGGGACTCAATGAGCAGTTCTTC. Protein sequence: CASKLAGLNEQFF.

The chain has TRBV28 and TRBJ2-3; 7 positions agree with TRBD2. CDR1 is MDHEN, CDR2 SYDVKM, per germline. The CDR3 covers 14 residues. V was clipped by 6 bases and J by 4 bases; unmatched bases: 7. CDR3 sequence reads: CASRLGGEPDTQYF. DNA of the CDR3: TGTGCCAGCAGACTTGGGGGGGAGCCAGATACGCAGTATTTT.